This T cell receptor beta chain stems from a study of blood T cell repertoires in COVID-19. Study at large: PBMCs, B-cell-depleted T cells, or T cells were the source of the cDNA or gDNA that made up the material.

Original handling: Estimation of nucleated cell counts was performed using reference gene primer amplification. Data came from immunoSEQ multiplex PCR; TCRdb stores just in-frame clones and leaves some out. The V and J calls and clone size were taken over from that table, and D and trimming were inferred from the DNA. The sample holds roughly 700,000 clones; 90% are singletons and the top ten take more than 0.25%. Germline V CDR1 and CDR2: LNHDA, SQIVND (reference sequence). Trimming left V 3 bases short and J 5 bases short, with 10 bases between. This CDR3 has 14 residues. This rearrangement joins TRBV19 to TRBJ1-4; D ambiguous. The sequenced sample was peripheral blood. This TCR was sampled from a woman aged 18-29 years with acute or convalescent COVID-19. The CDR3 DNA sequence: TGTGCCAGTAGTATTTTGGCGGAGAATGAAAAACTGTTTTTT. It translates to CASSILAENEKLFF.